This T cell receptor (beta chain) is from a study of control samples from healthy donors and cancer patients. Sequencing used immunoSEQ multiplex PCR; TCRdb keeps in-frame clones, though not all of them. The data contain over 150,000 clones, 90% of them singletons. Trimming left V 4 bases short and J 6 bases short, with 18 bases between. Germline V lookup: CDR1 LNHDA, CDR2 SQIVND (reference sequence). This CDR3 region has 15 residues. The V gene is TRBV19, the J gene TRBJ1-2; TRBD1 might be the D (5 bases). Sequenced: blood. This clonotype was sampled from a woman between 45 and 65 years old in good health. CDR3 in amino acids: CASSTLRGRADGYTF. CDR3 DNA sequence: TGTGCCAGTAGTACCCTCCGAGGCAGGGCTGATGGCTACACCTTC.